The source of this T cell receptor beta chain is a study of blood T cell repertoires in COVID-19. Turning to the study itself: Italy, Spain and the United States were the sources of the convalescent and acute COVID-19 samples. T cells, B-cell-depleted T cells, or PBMCs supplied cDNA or gDNA.

The CDR3 sequence is 11 residues long. Germline V CDR1 and CDR2: SGHAT, FQNNGV. Trimming removed 4 bases from V and 6 bases from J, with 5 bases in between. In the authors' methods: Nucleated cell number was recorded as an estimate derived from reference gene primer amplification. The method was immunoSEQ multiplex PCR; TCRdb's version includes in-frame clones alone and lacks a portion of them. Clone size and the V and J calls come from that table; the DNA yielded D and trimming. The sample consists of around 150,000 clones, approximately 90% of them appearing once. The chain carries TRBV11-2 and TRBJ2-3; D not certain. This clonotype was sampled from a woman in her sixties who had recovered from COVID-19. Sequencing was done on a sample of peripheral blood. This CDR3 reads CASSSFDTQYF. The CDR3 bases are TGTGCCAGCAGCTCTTTCGATACGCAGTATTTT.